What follows are 18 T cell receptor beta chains derived from one specimen sequenced in a study of blood T cell repertoires in COVID-19. The protocol was immunoSEQ multiplex PCR, while the TCRdb copy is restricted to in-frame clones and leaves out a portion. This table has 300,000 to 450,000 clones, 87% appearing once. The sample was PBMCs or T cells enriched from blood (not recorded which). These receptors were collected from a man between 40 and 49 years old in a cohort exposed to, infected with or recovered from COVID-19 (not recorded which).

This rearrangement joins TRBV5-4 to TRBJ2-3, with 7 bases identical to TRBD2. This CDR3 has 15 residues. Trimming took 1 base from V and 4 from J; bases not matched to a gene: 6. Germline CDR1 is SGHNT and CDR2 is YYREEE (reference sequence). The CDR3 DNA reads as TGTGCCAGCAGCTTGAGGACGGGAGGTCCAGATACGCAGTATTTT. This sequence encodes CASSLRTGGPDTQYF.

The chain joins TRBV4-2 to TRBJ1-6; unclear D gene. The CDR3 length is 17 residues. Germline CDR1 and CDR2: LGHNA and YNFKEQ. V was cut by 0 bases and J by 9 bases, with 18 bases left in between. For the CDR3, the DNA is TGTGCCAGCAGCCAAGAATTGTCCGTCGGTGGTGGTTCACCCCTCCACTTT. Its translation is CASSQELSVGGGSPLHF.

This chain links TRBV19 with TRBJ1-2; 7 bases are shared with TRBD1. The CDR3 spans 14 residues. Losses at the gene ends were 6 bases for V and 0 bases for J; bases not matched to a gene: 4. Germline loops: CDR1 LNHDA, CDR2 SQIVND (reference sequence). The CDR3 sequence is CASRRTGANYGYTF. The CDR3 DNA is TGTGCCAGTAGGAGGACAGGCGCTAACTATGGCTACACCTTC.

J is TRBJ2-7 and V is TRBV27; TRBD2 agrees at 10 bases. V was pared by 6 bases and J by 0 bases, with 5 bases of the junction left unmatched. Germline CDR1 MNHEY, CDR2 SMNVEV (reference sequence). The CDR3 spans 15 residues. CDR3 loop: CASRPGLASSYEQYF. CDR3 DNA sequence: TGTGCCAGCAGACCGGGACTAGCGAGCTCCTACGAGCAGTACTTC.

The chain couples TRBV5-1 to TRBJ2-5, with D perhaps matching TRBD2 (5 bases). V was clipped by 0 bases and J by 4 bases, with 19 bases between them. Germline values: CDR1 SGHRS, CDR2 YFSETQ. This CDR3 spans 17 amino acids. CDR3 loop: CASSLVPASRPGETQYF. CDR3 coding DNA: TGCGCCAGCAGCTTGGTTCCGGCTAGCCGACCGGGAGAGACCCAGTACTTC. Drawing the rest from reference TRBV5-1 and TRBJ2-5, the complete variable domain is KAGVTQTPRYLIKTRGQQVTLSCSPISGHRSVSWYQQTPGQGLQFLFEYFSETQRNKGNFPGRFSGRQFSNSRSEMNVSTLELGDSALYLCASSLVPASRPGETQYFGPGTRLLVL.

A single count supports this clone. This chain uses TRBV12-5 with TRBJ1-5; D uncertain. Germline V gives CDR1 LGHNT, CDR2 FRNRAP. Deletions cut 6 bases from V and 0 bases from J, with 9 bases between. The CDR3 has 14 residues. The CDR3 spells CASGSCYSNQPQHF. The CDR3 region has the DNA TGTGCTAGTGGCTCCTGTTATAGCAATCAGCCCCAGCATTTT.

The V gene is TRBV28, the J gene TRBJ2-7; 7 bases match TRBD2. From germline, CDR1 is MDHEN and CDR2 SYDVKM. The V gene end was trimmed by 10 bases and the J gene end by 3 bases; junction bases not matched to a gene: 3. This CDR3 is built from 11 residues. The CDR3 here is CATSGDYEQYF. CDR3 bases: TGTGCCACCAGCGGGGACTACGAGCAGTACTTC.

The chain couples TRBV2 to TRBJ1-2; no clear D gene. The CDR3 is made up of 12 amino acids. Germline V gene data show CDR1 as SNHLY and CDR2 as FYNNEI. V lost 3 bases, J lost 5 bases, and 7 bases lay in between. CDR3 nucleotides: TGTGCCAGCAGTGAGCTTCTATATGGCTACACCTTC. Translated: CASSELLYGYTF.

The J gene is TRBJ2-1, the V gene TRBV20-1; 10 bases agree with TRBD2. The V gene end was trimmed by 3 bases and the J gene end by 1 base; junction bases not matched to a gene: 9. CDR1 DFQATT and CDR2 SNEGSKA come from the germline V gene (reference sequence). The CDR3 totals 17 residues. The DNA for the CDR3 is TGCAGTGCTAGTCAAGGTGGTAGCGGGAGGTCCTACAATGAGCAGTTCTTC. Translation gives CSASQGGSGRSYNEQFF.

The CDR3 nucleotides are TGTGCCAGCAGCTCCACTAGGCGGGGCACCGGGGAGCTGTTTTTT. Its translation is CASSSTRRGTGELFF. This chain connects TRBV5-6 to TRBJ2-2; D might be TRBD2 (6 bases). Trimming removed 3 bases from V and 4 bases from J, with 13 bases in between. This CDR3 region has 15 residues. The germline gives CDR1 SGHDT, CDR2 YYEEEE.

The chain couples TRBV7-2 to TRBJ2-3, with no clear D. CDR3 length equals 16 residues. V was trimmed by 2 bases and J by 1 base, leaving 13 bases between them. Germline assignment: CDR1 SGHTA and CDR2 FQGNSA. For the CDR3, the DNA is TGTGCCAGCAGCTTACAATCTAGTAGAGGCACAGATACGCAGTATTTT. Translation gives CASSLQSSRGTDTQYF.

This rearrangement joins TRBV12-2 to TRBJ1-1; the listed D gene, TRBD1, was not tested against the DNA. TRBV12-2 is a documented pseudogene. The CDR3 runs 18 residues. CDR3 residues: CASRTLDRDRGPNTEAFF. CDR3 DNA: TGTGCAAGTCGCACTCTGGACCGGGACAGGGGCCCGAACACTGAAGCTTTCTTT.

The chain is built from TRBV5-1 and TRBJ1-1, with TRBD1 matching 9 bases. CDR1 and CDR2 from the germline V gene are SGHRS and YFSETQ. Trimming at V came to 5 bases and at J to 0 bases, leaving 8 bases not matched to a gene. The CDR3 length is 16 residues. Written as DNA, the CDR3 is TGCGCCAGCAGGCCCGGGACAGGGTCCATGAACACTGAAGCTTTCTTT. Its protein product is CASRPGTGSMNTEAFF. Based on the CDR3 plus reference TRBV5-1 and TRBJ1-1, the full variable domain is KAGVTQTPRYLIKTRGQQVTLSCSPISGHRSVSWYQQTPGQGLQFLFEYFSETQRNKGNFPGRFSGRQFSNSRSEMNVSTLELGDSALYLCASRPGTGSMNTEAFFGQGTRLTVV.

V and J are TRBV18 and TRBJ2-7; D perhaps matches TRBD1 (5 bases). CDR3 size: 15 residues. In germline, CDR1 is KGHSH, CDR2 LQKENI. Deletions cut 6 bases from V and 2 bases from J, with 17 bases between. CDR3 sequence (DNA): TGTGCCAGCTCCCCGGACCGGGTGGGGCCCTACGAGCAGTACTTC. It codes for CASSPDRVGPYEQYF.

This rearrangement joins TRBV7-9 to TRBJ2-3; 11 positions agree with TRBD2. V shed 3 bases, J shed 2 bases, and the junction held 1 base outside the gene matches. CDR1 and CDR2 (germline): SEHNR, FQNEAQ (reference sequence). This CDR3 contains 15 residues. The CDR3: CASSLTSGTTDTQYF. The CDR3 DNA is TGTGCCAGCAGCTTGACTAGCGGGACCACAGATACGCAGTATTTT.

The chain has TRBV9 and TRBJ1-2; a weak D match, TRBD1 (5 bases). Germline V gives CDR1 SGDLS, CDR2 YYNGEE. V was cut by 0 bases and J by 6 bases, with 12 bases left in between. The CDR3 extends over 14 amino acids. The CDR3 bases are TGTGCCAGCAGCGTAGAGGAGGGGAGCGATGGCTACACCTTC. Translating it yields CASSVEEGSDGYTF. The whole variable domain, remainder taken from reference TRBV9 and TRBJ1-2, is DSGVTQTPKHLITATGQRVTLRCSPRSGDLSVYWYQQSLDQGLQFLIQYYNGEERAKGNILERFSAQQFPDLHSELNLSSLELGDSALYFCASSVEEGSDGYTFGSGTRLTVV.

This clone has only a few counts. The chain links TRBV27 to TRBJ1-5; D might be TRBD1 (5 bases). Germline V gene sequence: CDR1 MNHEY, CDR2 SMNVEV (reference sequence). This CDR3 is 16 amino acids long. V was shortened by 5 bases and J by 8 bases, with 22 bases between the two germline ends. The CDR3 reads CASSPRDVYNGKPQHF. DNA for the CDR3: TGTGCCAGCAGTCCGCGGGACGTATACAACGGGAAGCCCCAGCATTTT.

The V and J genes are TRBV5-1 and TRBJ1-5; 7 bases fit TRBD1. V was pared by 4 bases and J by 2 bases, with 3 bases of the junction left unmatched. In germline, CDR1 is SGHRS, CDR2 YFSETQ. The CDR3 has 14 residues. The CDR3 sequence: CASSTGTGNQPQHF. The CDR3 DNA reads as TGCGCCAGCAGCACCGGGACAGGCAATCAGCCCCAGCATTTT.